This TCR beta chain came from a study of CD8+CD57+ T cells in acquired aplastic anemia. Patients chosen for sequencing had shown CD8+CD57+ cell expansion by flow cytometry. The cohort consisted entirely of patients having severe acquired aplastic anemia. Sampling of blood occurred while the patients had still received no therapy. This clonotype is labeled as medium-sized. Its target is not known. The study's findings and limits: Between the patient and control groups, CD8+ Simpson's diversity did not differ significantly. Patients and controls had in common 25 to 35 CD8+ CDR3 sequences.

There are 10 residues in the CDR3. V lost 7 bases and J 5 bases, leaving 5 bases between the germline ends. Germline values: CDR1 SNHLY, CDR2 FYNNEI. Genomic DNA constituted the template upon which TCR beta VDJ and CDR3 profiling was performed. TCRdb used MiXCR to reprocess the reads, holding one entry per CDR3 protein. The data show about 43,000 distinct CDR3 sequences, with over 55% seen just once and 50% to 70% held by the top ten. J is TRBJ1-2 and V is TRBV2; D unresolved. Material: sorted CD4+, CD8+, or CD8+CD57+ T cells (not recorded which) from PBMCs. This TCR came from a human donor with aplastic anemia. The chain's CDR3 is CASKSYGYTF. The CDR3 DNA follows: TGTGCCAGCAAGAGTTATGGCTACACCTTC. Full variable domain (remainder filled in from reference TRBV2 and TRBJ1-2): EPEVTQTPSHQVTQMGQEVILRCVPISNHLYFYWYRQILGQKVEFLVSFYNNEISEKSEIFDDQFSVERPDGSNFTLKIRSTKLEDSAMYFCASKSYGYTFGSGTRLTVV.